The source of this TCR beta chain is a study of blood T cell repertoires in COVID-19. Across the study: The samples span acute and convalescent COVID-19 from the United States, Italy and Spain.

Source study methods: Amplification with reference gene primers provided the estimates of nucleated cell counts. Sequenced by immunoSEQ multiplex PCR; TCRdb stores in-frame clones only, minus some. The V and J calls and clone size come from that table; D and trimming were worked out from the DNA. There are some 300,000 clones in the sample; 80% to 90% occur only once, and around 13% lies in the top ten. The source is a woman in her seventies with COVID-19, enrolled during active disease. The source material was peripheral blood.

This CDR3 reads CASSLRGEGQPQHF. CDR3 bases: TGTGCCAGCAGCTTACGCGGGGAGGGCCAGCCCCAGCATTTT. This chain joins TRBV11-2 and TRBJ1-5; D gene ambiguous. Germline CDR1 reads SGHAT; CDR2 reads FQNNGV. V was pared by 2 bases and J by 7 bases, with 12 bases between. The CDR3 consists of 14 residues.